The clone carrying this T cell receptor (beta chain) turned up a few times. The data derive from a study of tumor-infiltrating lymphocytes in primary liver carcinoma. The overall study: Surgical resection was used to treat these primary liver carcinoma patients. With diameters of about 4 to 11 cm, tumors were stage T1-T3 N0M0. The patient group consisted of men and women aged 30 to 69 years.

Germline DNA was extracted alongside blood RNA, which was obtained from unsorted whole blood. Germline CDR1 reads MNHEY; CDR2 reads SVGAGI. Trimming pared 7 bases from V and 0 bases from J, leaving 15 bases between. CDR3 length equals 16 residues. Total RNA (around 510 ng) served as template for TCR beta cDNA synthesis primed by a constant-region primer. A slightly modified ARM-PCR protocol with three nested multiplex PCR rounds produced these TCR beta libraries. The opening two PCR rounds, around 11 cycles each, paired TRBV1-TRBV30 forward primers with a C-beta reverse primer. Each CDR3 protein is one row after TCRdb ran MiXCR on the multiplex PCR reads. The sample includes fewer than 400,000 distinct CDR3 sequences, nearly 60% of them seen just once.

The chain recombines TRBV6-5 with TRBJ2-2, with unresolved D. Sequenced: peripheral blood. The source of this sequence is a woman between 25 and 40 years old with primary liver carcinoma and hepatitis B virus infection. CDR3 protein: CASTGVRTANTGELFF. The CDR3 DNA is TGTGCCAGCACCGGCGTACGAACTGCGAACACCGGGGAGCTGTTTTTT.